A selection of T cell receptor beta chains follows, all from one sample in a study of blood T cell repertoires in COVID-19. Clones were read by immunoSEQ multiplex PCR, and TCRdb kept only the in-frame ones, dropping some. Here the sample spans approximately 240,000 clones, around 90% being singletons. The sequenced sample consisted of PBMCs or T cells enriched from blood (not recorded which). All receptors come from a young woman who had recovered from COVID-19. CDR3s include the opening cysteine and the closing phenylalanine or tryptophan. D genes are given only for firm matches. For some rows the clone size is stated as once, few or many, or as a class when expanded; others skip it.

V: TRBV19; D: .; J: TRBJ1-6; size: .; CDR3: CASSIGGARGSYNSPLHF; DNA: TGTGCCAGTAGTATCGGAGGGGCCCGTGGGTCCTATAATTCACCCCTCCACTTT
V: TRBV28; D: .; J: TRBJ2-7; size: .; CDR3: CASSLGTHYEQYF; DNA: TGTGCCAGCAGTTTAGGGACTCACTACGAGCAGTACTTC
V: TRBV2; D: .; J: TRBJ2-6; size: .; CDR3: CASRAGANVLTF; DNA: TGTGCCAGCAGGGCCGGGGCCAACGTCCTGACTTTC
V: TRBV19; D: .; J: TRBJ1-6; size: .; CDR3: CASRITSDTYNSPLHF; DNA: TGTGCCAGTAGGATAACTTCGGACACCTATAATTCACCCCTCCACTTT
V: TRBV15; D: .; J: TRBJ1-3; size: .; CDR3: CATSRQGTPGNTIYF; DNA: TGTGCCACCAGCAGACAGGGGACGCCTGGAAACACCATATATTTT
V: TRBV7-6; D: TRBD1; J: TRBJ2-7; size: .; CDR3: CASSGAPTGTGGREQYF; DNA: TGTGCCAGCAGCGGAGCCCCGACCGGGACAGGGGGACGTGAGCAGTACTTC
V: TRBV9; D: .; J: TRBJ2-3; size: .; CDR3: CASSSGDTQYF; DNA: TGTGCCAGCAGTTCAGGAGATACGCAGTATTTT
V: TRBV5-1; D: TRBD2; J: TRBJ2-5; size: .; CDR3: CASSPGLQGETQYF; DNA: TGCGCCAGCAGCCCGGGACTACAAGGAGAGACCCAGTACTTC
V: TRBV5-1; D: TRBD1; J: TRBJ1-1; size: .; CDR3: CASSWGRDSMNTEAFF; DNA: TGCGCCAGCAGCTGGGGTCGGGACAGCATGAACACTGAAGCTTTCTTT
V: TRBV19; D: .; J: TRBJ1-5; size: .; CDR3: CASSMRQVFQPQHF; DNA: TGTGCCAGTAGTATGAGACAGGTCTTTCAGCCCCAGCATTTT
V: TRBV7-8; D: .; J: TRBJ2-7; size: .; CDR3: CASSPSRDHEQYF; DNA: TGTGCCAGCAGCCCCTCGCGGGACCACGAGCAGTACTTC
V: TRBV2; D: TRBD1; J: TRBJ1-5; size: once; CDR3: CASSEAPTSGTGAGQPQHF; DNA: TGTGCCAGCAGTGAAGCGCCGACGAGTGGGACAGGGGCGGGTCAGCCCCAGCATTTT
V: TRBV10-1; D: .; J: TRBJ2-2; size: .; CDR3: CASSGGLNTGELFF; DNA: TGCGCCAGCAGTGGGGGGCTGAACACCGGGGAGCTGTTTTTT
V: TRBV19; D: .; J: TRBJ2-3; size: .; CDR3: CASSIRAPDTQYF; DNA: TGTGCCAGTAGTATCAGGGCCCCAGATACGCAGTATTTT
V: TRBV9; D: TRBD1; J: TRBJ1-2; size: .; CDR3: CARRTGGYGYTF; DNA: TGTGCCAGGAGGACAGGGGGCTATGGCTACACCTTC
V: TRBV11-2; D: .; J: TRBJ2-1; size: .; CDR3: CASSVSNEQFF; DNA: TGTGCCAGCAGTGTGAGCAATGAGCAGTTCTTC
V: TRBV28; D: TRBD1; J: TRBJ1-5; size: .; CDR3: CASSTRSDRAQPQHF; DNA: TGTGCCAGCAGTACCCGATCGGACAGGGCTCAGCCCCAGCATTTT
V: TRBV2; D: TRBD1; J: TRBJ2-2; size: once; CDR3: CASRGQFRNTGELFF; DNA: TGTGCCAGCAGGGGACAGTTTAGGAACACCGGGGAGCTGTTTTTT
V: TRBV6-5; D: TRBD1; J: TRBJ1-3; size: .; CDR3: CASSWDSSSGNTIYF; DNA: TGTGCCAGCAGCTGGGACAGTTCCTCTGGAAACACCATATATTTT
V: TRBV18; D: .; J: TRBJ2-5; size: .; CDR3: CASSPPSQQETQYF; DNA: TGTGCCAGCTCACCACCTTCACAGCAAGAGACCCAGTACTTC
V: TRBV2; D: .; J: TRBJ1-6; size: .; CDR3: CASAIQGSYNSPLHF; DNA: TGTGCCAGCGCCATTCAGGGCTCCTATAATTCACCCCTCCACTTT
V: TRBV11-2; D: .; J: TRBJ2-7; size: .; CDR3: CASSPRPAAYEQYF; DNA: TGTGCCAGCAGCCCCCGACCCGCGGCCTACGAGCAGTACTTC
V: TRBV2; D: .; J: TRBJ2-7; size: .; CDR3: CASSRDSPSAYEQYF; DNA: TGTGCCAGCAGTCGGGACTCTCCCTCGGCCTACGAGCAGTACTTC
V: TRBV7-2; D: .; J: TRBJ1-5; size: .; CDR3: CASSLSRNQPQHF; DNA: TGTGCCAGCAGCTTAAGCCGGAATCAGCCCCAGCATTTT
V: TRBV20-1; D: .; J: TRBJ1-1; size: .; CDR3: CSASGGTEAFF; DNA: TGCAGTGCTAGCGGAGGAACTGAAGCTTTCTTT
V: TRBV7-9; D: .; J: TRBJ2-1; size: .; CDR3: CASSLLRGSSYNEQFF; DNA: TGTGCCAGCAGCTTATTAAGGGGGAGCTCCTACAATGAGCAGTTCTTC
V: TRBV7-2; D: TRBD1; J: TRBJ1-2; size: .; CDR3: CASSFVQGDYTF; DNA: TGTGCCAGCAGCTTTGTACAGGGGGACTACACCTTC
V: TRBV5-8; D: .; J: TRBJ2-7; size: .; CDR3: CASSLAGQGGEQYF; DNA: TGTGCCAGCAGCTTGGCCGGGCAGGGGGGCGAGCAGTACTTC
V: TRBV27; D: .; J: TRBJ2-1; size: .; CDR3: CASSYGGSSYNEQFF; DNA: TGTGCCAGCAGTTATGGGGGGAGCTCCTACAATGAGCAGTTCTTC
V: TRBV7-6; D: .; J: TRBJ1-1; size: once; CDR3: CASSRLGAKNTEAFF; DNA: TGTGCCAGCAGCCGACTGGGGGCTAAGAACACTGAAGCTTTCTTT
V: TRBV2; D: .; J: TRBJ1-2; size: .; CDR3: CASRRETFRYGYTF; DNA: TGTGCCAGCAGGCGGGAAACGTTCCGCTATGGCTACACCTTC
V: TRBV5-6; D: .; J: TRBJ1-4; size: .; CDR3: CASSLGFRGKLFF; DNA: TGTGCCAGCAGCTTGGGGTTTCGGGGAAAACTGTTTTTT
V: TRBV18; D: .; J: TRBJ2-5; size: .; CDR3: CASSPLLQQETQYF; DNA: TGTGCCAGCTCACCGCTTTTACAGCAAGAGACCCAGTACTTC
V: TRBV4-2; D: TRBD2; J: TRBJ2-3; size: once; CDR3: CASSQTSGGGGTDTQYF; DNA: TGTGCCAGCAGCCAAACTAGCGGGGGGGGAGGCACAGATACGCAGTATTTT